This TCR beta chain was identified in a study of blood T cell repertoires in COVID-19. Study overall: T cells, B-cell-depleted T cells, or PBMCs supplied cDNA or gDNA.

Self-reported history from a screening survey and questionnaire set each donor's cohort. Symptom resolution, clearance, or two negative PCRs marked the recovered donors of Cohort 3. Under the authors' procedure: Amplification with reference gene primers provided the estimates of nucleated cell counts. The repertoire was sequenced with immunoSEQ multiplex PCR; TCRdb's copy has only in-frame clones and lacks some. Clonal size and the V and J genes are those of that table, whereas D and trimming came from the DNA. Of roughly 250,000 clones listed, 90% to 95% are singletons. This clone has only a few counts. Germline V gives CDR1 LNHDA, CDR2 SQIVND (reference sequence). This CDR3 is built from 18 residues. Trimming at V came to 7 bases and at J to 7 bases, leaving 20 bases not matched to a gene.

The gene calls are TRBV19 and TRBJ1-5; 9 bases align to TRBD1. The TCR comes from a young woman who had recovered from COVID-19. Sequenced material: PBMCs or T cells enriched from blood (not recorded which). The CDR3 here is CASTPRGPSQGAEQPQHF. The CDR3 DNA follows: TGTGCCAGTACCCCTCGGGGGCCGTCACAGGGGGCGGAACAGCCCCAGCATTTT.